These 27 T cell receptor beta chains share one sample of origin, sequenced in a study of blood T cell repertoires in COVID-19. Sequencing used immunoSEQ multiplex PCR; TCRdb keeps in-frame clones, though not all of them. The repertoire holds around 65,000 clones, with approximately 90% as singletons. The sequencing sample was made of peripheral blood. The source is a human donor in a cohort sampled during active COVID-19.

The rearrangement links TRBV25-1 to TRBJ2-1, with TRBD1 matching 9 bases. The CDR3 loop spans 15 amino acids. CDR1 is MGHDK, CDR2 SYGVNS, per germline. The trim removed 7 bases at V and 6 bases at J, leaving 10 bases unmatched. The CDR3 nucleotides read TGTGCCAGCACCCCGACAGGGGGAAGGGCCAATGAGCAGTTCTTC. Translated: CASTPTGGRANEQFF.

J is TRBJ2-7 and V is TRBV11-2, with 7 bases lining up with TRBD1. Germline V gives CDR1 SGHAT, CDR2 FQNNGV. V trimming: 2 bases; J trimming: 4 bases; junction bases outside the gene matches: 8. The CDR3 consists of 15 residues. CDR3 sequence reads: CASSLSINRGYEQYF. DNA of the CDR3: TGTGCCAGCAGCTTAAGTATAAACAGGGGTTACGAGCAGTACTTC.

The V gene is TRBV19, the J gene TRBJ2-6; tentatively, D is TRBD2 (5 bases). Per the germline V gene, CDR1 is LNHDA and CDR2 is SQIVND (reference sequence). V was clipped by 2 bases and J by 3 bases, with 11 bases between them. The CDR3 covers 16 residues. This CDR3 is CASSIPRDGGANVLTF. CDR3 coding DNA: TGTGCCAGTAGTATACCGAGGGATGGTGGGGCCAACGTCCTGACTTTC.

This clone was seen a handful of times. The chain uses TRBV6-6 and TRBJ2-1; tentative D call: TRBD2 (6 bases). The V gene lost 6 bases and the J gene lost 6 bases, with 21 bases spanning the gap. This CDR3 region has 16 residues. CDR1 is MNHNY, CDR2 SVGAGI, per germline (reference sequence). Here the CDR3 reads CASRRASSARRNEQFF. The CDR3 coding sequence is TGTGCCAGCAGACGAGCCTCTAGCGCCAGACGCAATGAGCAGTTCTTC.

The chain recombines TRBV10-3 with TRBJ2-1; 8 nucleotides line up with TRBD2. The V gene end was trimmed by 0 bases and the J gene end by 6 bases; junction bases not matched to a gene: 7. The CDR3 has 16 residues. CDR1 is ENHRY, CDR2 SYGVKD, per germline. As DNA, the CDR3 is TGTGCCATCAGTGAGTCCACCGGGACTAGTAGCAATGAGCAGTTCTTC. This encodes CAISESTGTSSNEQFF.

V usage is TRBV6-5 and J usage is TRBJ2-7, with D possibly TRBD2 on 6 matching bases. The V gene lost 6 bases and the J gene lost 0 bases, with 12 bases spanning the gap. Germline CDR1 and CDR2: MNHEY and SVGAGI. CDR3 size: 14 residues. In DNA form, the CDR3 reads TGTGCCAGCAGGGGGACTTCCTACTCCTACGAGCAGTACTTC. Protein sequence: CASRGTSYSYEQYF.

In this sample, this clone turned up once. The chain links TRBV11-3 to TRBJ2-7; maybe TRBD1 (6 bases). CDR1 is SGHNT and CDR2 is YENEEA in the germline V gene. CDR3 length: 13 residues. The ends were cut back, 1 base at V and 6 bases at J, with 10 bases in the middle. The CDR3 here is CASSLGAGVEQYF. The DNA of the CDR3 is TGTGCCAGCAGCTTAGGGGCAGGGGTCGAGCAGTACTTC.

V and J are TRBV3-1 (or the pseudogene TRBV3-2) and TRBJ2-3; D remains ambiguous. Trimming pared 4 bases from V and 11 bases from J, leaving 10 bases between. The CDR3 runs 11 residues. Germline CDR1 is LGHDT and CDR2 is YNNKEL (reference sequence). CDR3 amino acids: CASSLDSEQYF. Here the CDR3 DNA reads TGTGCCAGCAGCCTCGACTCGGAGCAGTATTTT.

The rearrangement uses TRBV5-1 and TRBJ2-3; D is possibly TRBD1 (6 bases). Germline assignment: CDR1 SGHRS and CDR2 YFSETQ. V was shortened by 3 bases and J by 2 bases, with 16 bases between the two germline ends. This CDR3 has 16 residues. CDR3 amino acids: CASSSLQRGNTDTQYF. Written as DNA, the CDR3 is TGCGCCAGCAGCTCCCTACAGAGGGGGAACACAGATACGCAGTATTTT.

This clone was observed a handful of times. V gene TRBV6-2 or TRBV6-3 combines with J gene TRBJ2-4, with D perhaps TRBD1 (6 bases). Trimming took 3 bases from V and 3 from J, leaving 15 bases between them. Germline assignment: CDR1 MNHEY and CDR2 SVGEGT. This CDR3 contains 16 residues. CDR3 sequence reads: CASSYSAGVGKNIQYF. CDR3 nucleotides: TGTGCCAGCAGTTATAGCGCAGGGGTAGGCAAAAACATTCAGTACTTC.

The chain joins TRBV7-3 to TRBJ2-6; 9 bases map to TRBD1. The junction had 5 bases not matched to a gene; V was cut back by 5 bases and J by 3 bases. This CDR3 has 16 amino acids. From germline, CDR1 is SGHTA and CDR2 FQGTGA. The CDR3 DNA reads TGTGCCAGCAGCGACCCGGGACAGGGTGGGGCCAACGTCCTGACTTTC. It encodes CASSDPGQGGANVLTF.

The chain recombines TRBV20-1 with TRBJ2-5; D gene ambiguous. The CDR3 spans 11 residues. The germline CDR1 and CDR2 sequences are DFQATT and SNEGSKA (reference sequence). Trimming removed 1 base at V and 2 bases at J, with 2 bases between. CDR3 region: CSARAQETQYF. The CDR3 DNA reads TGCAGTGCTAGAGCTCAAGAGACCCAGTACTTC.

This rearrangement joins TRBV4-3 to TRBJ2-5; D is possibly TRBD2 (6 bases). This CDR3 is built from 15 residues. Trimming cost V 3 bases and J 2 bases, with 13 bases left between them. The germline gives CDR1 LGHNA, CDR2 YSLEER. The CDR3 loop is CASSHTPGLQETQYF. The DNA for the CDR3 is TGCGCCAGCAGCCACACTCCGGGACTTCAAGAGACCCAGTACTTC.

V gene TRBV28 combines with J gene TRBJ2-7; weak D call: TRBD1 (7 bases). Germline V lookup: CDR1 MDHEN, CDR2 SYDVKM. The CDR3 has 15 residues. Trimming shortened V by 6 bases and J by 11 bases, and 26 bases separated the two germline ends. The CDR3 spells CASSPEVPDREEEYF. CDR3 in DNA: TGTGCCAGCAGCCCTGAGGTGCCAGACAGGGAGGAAGAGTACTTC.

This chain connects TRBV9 to TRBJ2-7; 7 bases are a match to TRBD2. There are 16 residues in the CDR3. V shed 0 bases and J 3 bases; nucleotides not matched to a gene: 9. Germline CDR1 and CDR2: SGDLS and YYNGEE. CDR3 protein: CASSVGGPSGLYEQYF. The CDR3 nucleotides are TGTGCCAGCAGCGTAGGGGGCCCTAGCGGCCTCTACGAGCAGTACTTC.

V is TRBV6-4 and J is TRBJ2-3; D gene uncertain. Trimming stripped 3 bases from V and 0 bases from J, with 7 bases between. Germline V gene lookup returns CDR1 MRHNA and CDR2 SNTAGT. This CDR3 is built from 14 residues. DNA for the CDR3: TGTGCCAGCAGTGAGGAGACTAGCACAGATACGCAGTATTTT. This translates into CASSEETSTDTQYF.

The chain has TRBV7-9 and TRBJ1-2; 9 bases line up with TRBD1. V shed 6 bases and J 0 bases; nucleotides not matched to a gene: 5. The CDR3 runs to 15 residues. Germline V CDR1 and CDR2: SEHNR, FQNEAQ (reference sequence). The CDR3 DNA follows: TGTGCCAGCAGTTACCGGGACAGGGCTAACTATGGCTACACCTTC. Protein product: CASSYRDRANYGYTF.

V usage is TRBV5-6 and J usage is TRBJ1-1; D not resolved. The germline V gene has CDR1 SGHDT and CDR2 YYEEEE. There are 15 residues in the CDR3. The V end lost 5 bases, the J end lost 4 bases, and 18 bases lay between the germline ends. The CDR3 DNA sequence: TGTGCCAGCAGTTATAGGCTCGGAGCCGGCACTGAAGCTTTCTTT. This codes for CASSYRLGAGTEAFF.

This sequence joins TRBV25-1 and TRBJ2-5; D is perhaps TRBD2 (5 bases). The CDR3 is made up of 11 amino acids. The germline gives CDR1 MGHDK, CDR2 SYGVNS. Between the trimmed V and J ends, which lost 8 bases and 5 bases, there was a span of 9 bases. CDR3 nucleotide sequence: TGTGCCAGCGCGCGCGGGGAGACCCAGTACTTC. The encoded protein is CASARGETQYF.

The genes are TRBV5-1 and TRBJ1-1; TRBD1 is a possible D gene (6 bases). Germline V gene sequence: CDR1 SGHRS, CDR2 YFSETQ. The CDR3 length is 15 residues. Between the trimmed V and J ends, which lost 3 bases and 9 bases, there was a span of 21 bases. The CDR3 loop reads CASSSRLTGSDQAFF. CDR3 coding DNA: TGCGCCAGCAGCTCGAGACTGACAGGATCCGACCAAGCTTTCTTT.

The chain links TRBV4-2 to TRBJ2-2, with TRBD1 matching over 7 bases. The germline CDR1 and CDR2 sequences are LGHNA and YNFKEQ. The CDR3 loop spans 16 amino acids. V lost 2 bases, J lost 3 bases, and 6 bases stayed unmatched. The CDR3 loop is CASSQPDRFDTGELFF. CDR3 coding DNA: TGTGCCAGCAGCCAACCGGACAGGTTTGACACCGGGGAGCTGTTTTTT.

Concerning this clone itself: The sample carries other DNA sequences with the same CDR3. The chain links TRBV6-6 to TRBJ1-5; 8 nucleotides line up with TRBD1. With V trimmed by 3 bases and J by 6 bases, 4 bases remained unmatched. The CDR3 consists of 14 residues. Germline V gene sequence: CDR1 MNHNY, CDR2 SVGAGI (reference sequence). CDR3 residues: CASSYGQGGQPQHF. In DNA, the CDR3 is TGTGCCAGCAGTTATGGACAGGGTGGTCAGCCCCAGCATTTT.

The chain has TRBV6-2 or TRBV6-3 and TRBJ2-7, with D tentatively TRBD1 (5 bases). CDR1 is MNHEY, CDR2 SVGEGT, per germline. Trimming left V 1 base short and J 6 bases short, with 10 bases between. There are 13 residues in the CDR3. CDR3 in amino acids: CASSYWAGPEQYF. The DNA for the CDR3 is TGTGCCAGCAGTTACTGGGCAGGGCCCGAGCAGTACTTC.

This clone showed up just once. This chain connects TRBV10-3 to TRBJ2-7; TRBD2 aligns across 9 bases. Germline-derived CDR1 and CDR2 are ENHRY and SYGVKD. The length of the CDR3 is 16 residues. V lost 4 bases to trimming and J lost 4 bases; unmatched junction nucleotides: 11. CDR3 sequence reads: CAISGLAGSALYEQYF. CDR3 nucleotides: TGTGCCATCAGTGGGCTAGCGGGGTCGGCCTTATACGAGCAGTACTTC.

V and J are TRBV7-8 and TRBJ2-3; 8 bases line up with TRBD2. This CDR3 is built from 14 residues. J was trimmed by 4 bases and V by 3 bases; bases with no gene match: 3. Germline V CDR1 and CDR2: SGHVS, FQNEAQ. The CDR3, as DNA: TGTGCCAGCAGCTTCAGCGGGAGTTCAGATACGCAGTATTTT. Its translation is CASSFSGSSDTQYF.

The chain is built from TRBV9 and TRBJ2-2, with D perhaps TRBD1 (6 bases). Germline CDR1 is SGDLS and CDR2 is YYNGEE. The CDR3 is 16 residues long. V shed 0 bases and J shed 6 bases, with 15 bases lying between them. The CDR3 DNA reads TGTGCCAGCAGCGTAGTCCCAGGGGTGGAGTCCGGGGAGCTGTTTTTT. Protein: CASSVVPGVESGELFF.

The V call is TRBV28, the J call TRBJ2-1; 7 bases fit TRBD1. Germline loops: CDR1 MDHEN, CDR2 SYDVKM. The CDR3 runs to 14 residues. The ends lost 10 bases at V and 1 base at J; junction bases unmatched: 7. In DNA form, the CDR3 reads TGTGCCATCAACAGGGGCCAGTCCTACAATGAGCAGTTCTTC. This gives the protein CAINRGQSYNEQFF.